Listed below are T cell receptor beta chains from one sample, sequenced in a study of T cell responses to AZD1222 COVID-19 vaccine. Some clones are missing from TCRdb's copy, which holds only in-frame ones; the method was immunoSEQ multiplex PCR. The profile shows 92,000 or so clones, about 89% of them singletons. The sequences come from peripheral blood, collected on day 0 of AZD1222 vaccination. These receptors were taken from an adult in good health. CDR3s include the opening cysteine and the closing phenylalanine or tryptophan. The D gene is left open where the match is weak. Size is stated for part of the rows, as once, few or many counts, or as a class when the clone is expanded.

CDR3 length	V gene	clone size	J gene	D gene	CDR3 DNA	CDR3 protein
13	TRBV12-3/TRBV12-4	NA	TRBJ1-1	NA	TGTGCCAGCAGTCCCGACTCCCATTGGAGAGCTTTCTTT	CASSPDSHWRAFF
17	TRBV10-3	NA	TRBJ1-2	TRBD1	TGTGCCATCAGTGAACCCATGGGACAGTACTTCAACTATGGCTACACCTTC	CAISEPMGQYFNYGYTF
14	TRBV4-3	NA	TRBJ2-5	TRBD1	TGCGCCAGCAGCCGGGACAGGGAGCGGGAGACCCAGTACTTC	CASSRDRERETQYF
15	TRBV5-1	once	TRBJ1-1	NA	TGCGCCAGCAGCTTGTCAGGGACGGAAAACACTGAAGCTTTCTTT	CASSLSGTENTEAFF
15	TRBV10-3	NA	TRBJ2-7	NA	TGTGCCATCAGGGTATACCGAGGGGGCTCCTACGAGCAGTACTTC	CAIRVYRGGSYEQYF
14	TRBV6-5	NA	TRBJ1-5	NA	TGTGCCAGCAGTTACGCGGGGGAGGGTCAGCCCCAGCATTTT	CASSYAGEGQPQHF
19	TRBV14	few	TRBJ1-2	TRBD1	TGTGCCAGCAGCCAAGTAAGCGTTGAAGGACAGGGGGCTGAGAATGGCTACACCTTC	CASSQVSVEGQGAENGYTF
15	TRBV28	NA	TRBJ1-1	TRBD1	TGTGCCAGCAGTAGACAGGGGGTAAGGAACACTGAAGCTTTCTTT	CASSRQGVRNTEAFF
15	TRBV7-9	once	TRBJ1-1	NA	TGTGCCAGCAGCTTAAATTCTCCCGTAACAAATGAAGCTTTCTTT	CASSLNSPVTNEAFF
14	TRBV28	NA	TRBJ1-4	TRBD1	TGTGCCAGCAGTTCGTGGGACAGAGGGGAAAAACTGTTTTTT	CASSSWDRGEKLFF
14	TRBV30	NA	TRBJ1-3	TRBD1	TGTGCCTGGACAACAGGGGGCTCTGGAAACACCATATATTTT	CAWTTGGSGNTIYF
14	TRBV7-8	few	TRBJ2-2	TRBD1	TGTGCCAGCAGCATGGGACAGCACACCGGGGAGCTGTTTTTT	CASSMGQHTGELFF
16	TRBV7-9	NA	TRBJ1-6	NA	TGTGCCAGCAGCTGGGGGGGAGGGGCTAATAATTCACCCCTCCACTTT	CASSWGGGANNSPLHF
16	TRBV5-1	NA	TRBJ1-3	TRBD1	TGCGCCAGCAGCTGGACGGGACAGGGACATGGAAACACCATATATTTT	CASSWTGQGHGNTIYF
15	TRBV12-5	NA	TRBJ2-1	TRBD1	TGTGCTAGTGCTCCACTTTGGCAGGGGGCGGATGAGCAGTTCTTC	CASAPLWQGADEQFF
14	TRBV18	NA	TRBJ1-1	NA	TGTGCCAGCTCACCACAGGGAAATGTGGCTGAAGCTTTCTTT	CASSPQGNVAEAFF
17	TRBV7-8	NA	TRBJ2-7	NA	TGTGCCAGCAGCTCTCTCCTAGGGGGACGGAGTTTACACGAGCAGTACTTC	CASSSLLGGRSLHEQYF
17	TRBV7-9	NA	TRBJ1-6	NA	TGTGCCAGCAGCTCGGACAGTCCGAGCTCCTATAATTCACCCCTCCACTTT	CASSSDSPSSYNSPLHF
15	TRBV7-2	NA	TRBJ1-2	NA	TGTGCCAGCAGCTTAGCGGGTGCCGGCGACTATGGCTACACCTTC	CASSLAGAGDYGYTF
16	TRBV18	NA	TRBJ1-1	NA	TGTGCCAGCTCACCATCTATGGCGCCCCTTAGCACTGAAGCTTTCTTT	CASSPSMAPLSTEAFF
14	TRBV5-4	NA	TRBJ1-2	NA	TGTGCCAGCAGCTCCCCCAGGGACATCTATGGCTACACCTTC	CASSSPRDIYGYTF
15	TRBV7-3	NA	TRBJ2-7	TRBD1	TGTGCCAGCAGCCCGGGACAGGCCTCCTCCTACGAGCAGTACTTC	CASSPGQASSYEQYF
12	TRBV27	NA	TRBJ2-6	NA	TGTGCCAGCAGTGGGGCCCCCAACGTCCTGACTTTC	CASSGAPNVLTF
14	TRBV9	NA	TRBJ2-7	NA	TGTGCCAGCAGCGTAGGGGACTCCTTCTACGAGCAGTACTTC	CASSVGDSFYEQYF
13	TRBV5-1	NA	TRBJ2-3	NA	TGCGCCAGCAGCTTGAAGAGCACAGATACGCAGTATTTT	CASSLKSTDTQYF
15	TRBV6-1	NA	TRBJ2-5	NA	TGTGCCAGCAGTGAAGAGTCGGCGAACAAAGAGACCCAGTACTTC	CASSEESANKETQYF
15	TRBV18	once	TRBJ2-3	TRBD2	TGTGCCAGCTCACCGGCACTAGCGGTCACAGATACGCAGTATTTT	CASSPALAVTDTQYF
13	TRBV19	once	TRBJ2-1	TRBD1	TGTGCCAGTAGTACCGGGACAGAACTTGAGCAGTTCTTC	CASSTGTELEQFF
17	TRBV15	NA	TRBJ2-2	TRBD2	TGTGCCACCAGCAGAGATGCTACGAGCGGGGGGCCCGGGGAGCTGTTTTTT	CATSRDATSGGPGELFF
15	TRBV30	NA	TRBJ1-1	TRBD1	TGTGCCTGGAGTGGACAGGGGCCGAGCGGACGAGACGCTTTCTTT	CAWSGQGPSGRDAFF
15	TRBV27	NA	TRBJ1-4	NA	TGTGCCAGCAGCCCTCGGGGGGGTGGTAATGAAAAACTGTTTTTT	CASSPRGGGNEKLFF
16	TRBV3-1/TRBV3-2	NA	TRBJ1-4	NA	TGTGCCAGCAGCCAAGATGGGGGGCTGTCCGGTGAAAAACTGTTTTTT	CASSQDGGLSGEKLFF
16	TRBV4-1	NA	TRBJ2-3	TRBD2	TGCGCCAGCAGCCCTGGGGCTAGCGGGGCGACAGATACGCAGTATTTT	CASSPGASGATDTQYF
12	TRBV30	NA	TRBJ1-2	NA	TGTGCCTGGAGCAAAGGGGGCTATGGCTACACCTTC	CAWSKGGYGYTF
14	TRBV2	NA	TRBJ2-5	TRBD2	TGTGCCAGCAGCGGACGGACTAGAGAGGAGACCCAGTACTTC	CASSGRTREETQYF
12	TRBV30	few	TRBJ1-1	NA	TGTGCCTGGAAAGGGGACACCACTGAAGCTTTCTTT	CAWKGDTTEAFF
14	TRBV9	NA	TRBJ2-7	TRBD1	TGTGCCAGCAGCGTAGGAACAGGGGACTACGAGCAGTACTTC	CASSVGTGDYEQYF
14	TRBV5-1	NA	TRBJ2-2	TRBD1	TGCGCCAGTCAACGGACAGGGAACACCGGGGAGCTGTTTTTT	CASQRTGNTGELFF
13	TRBV7-3	NA	TRBJ1-1	NA	TGTGCCAGCAGCAGCATAGGTGGCAACGAAGCTTTCTTT	CASSSIGGNEAFF
17	TRBV19	NA	TRBJ1-1	TRBD1	TGTGCCAGTAGGTCTCTGACAGGGGATCTACAGAACACTGAAGCTTTCTTT	CASRSLTGDLQNTEAFF
14	TRBV6-5	NA	TRBJ1-1	NA	TGTGCCAGCAGCAGACACCAGAAGAACACTGAAGCTTTCTTT	CASSRHQKNTEAFF
14	TRBV5-1	NA	TRBJ1-1	TRBD1	TGCGCCAGCAGCCCCCAGGGGGAGAACACTGAAGCTTTCTTT	CASSPQGENTEAFF
13	TRBV14	once	TRBJ1-2	NA	TGTGCCAGCAGCCATCCGGGCCACTATGGCTACACCTTC	CASSHPGHYGYTF
13	TRBV11-3	NA	TRBJ2-3	TRBD2	TGTGCCAGCAGCCGGGGGGTCACAGATACGCAGTATTTT	CASSRGVTDTQYF
14	TRBV18	NA	TRBJ1-5	NA	TGTGCCAGCTCACCACTTAGGGGTGAACAGCCCCAGCATTTT	CASSPLRGEQPQHF
13	TRBV12-3/TRBV12-4	NA	TRBJ1-2	NA	TGTGCCAGCAGTTCCGGGCTTGTCTATGGCTACACCTTC	CASSSGLVYGYTF
15	TRBV7-8	many	TRBJ1-1	NA	TGTGCCAGCAGACCTACCGGGCCAACGAACACTGAAGCTTTCTTT	CASRPTGPTNTEAFF
17	TRBV4-2	NA	TRBJ2-2	TRBD2	TGTGCCAGCAGCCACGTCTTGCGGGGGGGAAACACCGGGGAGCTGTTTTTT	CASSHVLRGGNTGELFF
15	TRBV2	NA	TRBJ1-2	NA	TGTGCCAGCAGTGAAGCGCACAGCTTAATCTATGGCTACACCTTC	CASSEAHSLIYGYTF
14	TRBV4-1	NA	TRBJ1-2	NA	TGCGCCAGCAGAGACTACAGGGCAGGGTATGGCTACACCTTC	CASRDYRAGYGYTF
14	TRBV2	few	TRBJ1-3	NA	TGTGCCAGCAATTCTATCACCTTAGGAAACACCATATATTTT	CASNSITLGNTIYF
17	TRBV7-6	NA	TRBJ2-2	NA	TGTGCCAGCAGCCGACCCCTGACAGGGACTCCTACCGGGGAGCTGTTTTTT	CASSRPLTGTPTGELFF
15	TRBV5-1	NA	TRBJ1-3	TRBD1	TGCGCCAGCAGCTTGGAAGGGGGCTATGGAAACACCATATATTTT	CASSLEGGYGNTIYF
17	TRBV7-3	NA	TRBJ1-3	TRBD1	TGTGCCAGCAGCTTAAAGGGACAGGGTCGCGATCGGTACACCATATATTTT	CASSLKGQGRDRYTIYF
14	TRBV5-1	NA	TRBJ1-6	TRBD1	TGCGCCAGCAGCTTGAACAGGGGGCAATCACCCCTCCACTTT	CASSLNRGQSPLHF
14	TRBV7-2	once	TRBJ1-2	NA	TGTGCCAGCAGCTTAGAGGTTGGTGGGCCTGGCTACACCTTC	CASSLEVGGPGYTF
14	TRBV3-1/TRBV3-2	once	TRBJ1-1	NA	TGTGCCAGCAGCCAACCTGCAATGAACACTGAAGCTTTCTTT	CASSQPAMNTEAFF
11	TRBV29-1	NA	TRBJ1-1	NA	TGCAGCGTTGCCGAGGGGACTGAAGCTTTCTTT	CSVAEGTEAFF
14	TRBV3-1/TRBV3-2	NA	TRBJ1-1	NA	TGTGCCAGCAGCCTGACCTGGGAGGACACTGAAGCTTTCTTT	CASSLTWEDTEAFF